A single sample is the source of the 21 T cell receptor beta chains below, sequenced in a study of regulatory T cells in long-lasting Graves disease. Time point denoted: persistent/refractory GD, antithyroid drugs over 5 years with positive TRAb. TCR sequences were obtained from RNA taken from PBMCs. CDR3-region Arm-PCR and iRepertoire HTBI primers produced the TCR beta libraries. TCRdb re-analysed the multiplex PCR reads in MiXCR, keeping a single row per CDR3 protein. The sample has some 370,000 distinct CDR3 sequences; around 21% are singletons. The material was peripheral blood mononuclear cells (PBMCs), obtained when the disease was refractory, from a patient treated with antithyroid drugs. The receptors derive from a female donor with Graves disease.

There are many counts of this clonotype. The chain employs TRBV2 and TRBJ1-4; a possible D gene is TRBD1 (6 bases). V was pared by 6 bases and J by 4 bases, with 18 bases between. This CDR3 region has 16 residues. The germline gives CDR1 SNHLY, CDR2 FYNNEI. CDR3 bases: TGTGCCAGCAGCTACCCCGGGGGGCACAATAATGAAAAACTGTTTTTT. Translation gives CASSYPGGHNNEKLFF.

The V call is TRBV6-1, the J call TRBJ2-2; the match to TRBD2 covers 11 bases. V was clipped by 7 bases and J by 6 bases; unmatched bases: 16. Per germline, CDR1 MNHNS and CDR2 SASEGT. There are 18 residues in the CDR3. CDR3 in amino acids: CASTPSTSGAGVPGELFF. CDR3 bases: TGTGCCAGCACTCCCTCGACTAGCGGGGCCGGCGTCCCCGGGGAGCTGTTTTTT.

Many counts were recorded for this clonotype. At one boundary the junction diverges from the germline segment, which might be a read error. The CDR3 sequence is CASSLSGSYYEQYF. The CDR3 nucleotides are TGCGCCAGCAGCTTGAGCGGGAGTTATTACGAGCAGTACTTC. The chain employs TRBV7-9 and TRBJ2-7; 8 bases match TRBD2. This CDR3 has 14 residues. Looked up from germline, CDR1 is SEHNR and CDR2 is FQNEAQ (reference sequence).

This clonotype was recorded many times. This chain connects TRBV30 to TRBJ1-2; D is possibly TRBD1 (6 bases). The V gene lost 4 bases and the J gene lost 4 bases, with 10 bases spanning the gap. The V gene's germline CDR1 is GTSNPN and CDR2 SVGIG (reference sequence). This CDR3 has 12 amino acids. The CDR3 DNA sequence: TGTGCCTGGATTTGGGGGCCCTATGGCTACACCTTC. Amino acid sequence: CAWIWGPYGYTF.

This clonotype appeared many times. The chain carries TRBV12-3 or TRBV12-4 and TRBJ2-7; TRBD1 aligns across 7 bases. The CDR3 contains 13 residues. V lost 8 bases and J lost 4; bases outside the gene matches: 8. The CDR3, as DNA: TGTGCCAGCTCAAGGGACAGTGGATACGAGCAGTACTTC. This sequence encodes CASSRDSGYEQYF.

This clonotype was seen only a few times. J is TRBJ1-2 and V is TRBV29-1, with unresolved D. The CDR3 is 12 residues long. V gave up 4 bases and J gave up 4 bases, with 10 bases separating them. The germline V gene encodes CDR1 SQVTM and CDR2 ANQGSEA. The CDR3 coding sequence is TGCAGCGTTGTTCGGCCGCCCTATGGCTACACCTTC. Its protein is CSVVRPPYGYTF.

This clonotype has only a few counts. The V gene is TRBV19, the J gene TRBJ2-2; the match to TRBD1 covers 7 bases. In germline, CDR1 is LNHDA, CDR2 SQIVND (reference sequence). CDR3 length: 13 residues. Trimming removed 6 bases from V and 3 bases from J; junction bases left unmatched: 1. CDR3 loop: CASRQGYTGELFF. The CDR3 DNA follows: TGTGCCAGTAGACAGGGGTACACCGGGGAGCTGTTTTTT.

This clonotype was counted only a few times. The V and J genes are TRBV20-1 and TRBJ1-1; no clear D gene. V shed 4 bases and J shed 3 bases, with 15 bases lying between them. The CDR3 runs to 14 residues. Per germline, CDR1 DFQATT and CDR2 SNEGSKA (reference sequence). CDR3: CSAIPGPAYTEAFF. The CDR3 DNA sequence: TGCAGTGCTATTCCAGGCCCTGCTTACACTGAAGCTTTCTTT.

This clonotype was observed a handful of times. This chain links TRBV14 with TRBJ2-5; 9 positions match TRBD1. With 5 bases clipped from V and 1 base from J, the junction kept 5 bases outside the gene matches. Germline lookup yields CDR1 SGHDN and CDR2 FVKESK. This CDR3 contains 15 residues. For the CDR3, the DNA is TGTGCCAGCAGCGAGGGACAGGGACTCCAAGAGACCCAGTACTTC. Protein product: CASSEGQGLQETQYF.

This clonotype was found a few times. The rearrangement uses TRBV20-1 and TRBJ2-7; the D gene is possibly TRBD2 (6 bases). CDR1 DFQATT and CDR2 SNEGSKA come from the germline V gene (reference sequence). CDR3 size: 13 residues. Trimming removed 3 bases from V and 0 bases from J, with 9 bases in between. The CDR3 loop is CSASWTNSYEQYF. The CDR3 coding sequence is TGCAGTGCTAGTTGGACTAACTCCTACGAGCAGTACTTC.

The CDR3 DNA reads as TGTGCCAGCAGCCGTCAGGGATCTCCTACGAGACAGTACTTC. Encoded protein: CASSRQGSPTRQYF. The V call is TRBV7-2, the J call TRBJ2-7, with TRBD1 as a possible D gene (5 bases). Germline assignment: CDR1 SGHTA and CDR2 FQGNSA. With 5 bases removed from V and 10 bases from J, the gap between germline ends came to 21 bases. The CDR3 extends over 14 amino acids.

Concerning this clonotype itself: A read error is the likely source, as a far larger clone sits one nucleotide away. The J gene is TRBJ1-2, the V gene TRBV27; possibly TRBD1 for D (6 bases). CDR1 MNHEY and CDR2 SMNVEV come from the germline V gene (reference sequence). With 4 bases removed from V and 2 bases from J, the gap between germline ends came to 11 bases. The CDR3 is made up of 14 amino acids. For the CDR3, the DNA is TGTGCCAGCAGTTCCCGACAGGAGAACTATGGCTACACCTTC. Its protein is CASSSRQENYGYTF.

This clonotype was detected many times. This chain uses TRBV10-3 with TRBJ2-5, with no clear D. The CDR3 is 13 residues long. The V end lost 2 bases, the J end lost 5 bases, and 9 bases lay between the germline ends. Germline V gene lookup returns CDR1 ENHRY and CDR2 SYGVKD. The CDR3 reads CAISESQSETQYF. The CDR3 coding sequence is TGTGCCATCAGTGAGAGCCAGAGCGAGACCCAGTACTTC.

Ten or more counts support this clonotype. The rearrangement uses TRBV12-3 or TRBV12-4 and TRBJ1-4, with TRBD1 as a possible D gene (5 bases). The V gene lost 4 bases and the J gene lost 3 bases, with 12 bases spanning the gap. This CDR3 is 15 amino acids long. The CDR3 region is CASSSSGTANEKLFF. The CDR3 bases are TGTGCCAGCAGTTCCTCGGGGACGGCTAATGAAAAACTGTTTTTT.

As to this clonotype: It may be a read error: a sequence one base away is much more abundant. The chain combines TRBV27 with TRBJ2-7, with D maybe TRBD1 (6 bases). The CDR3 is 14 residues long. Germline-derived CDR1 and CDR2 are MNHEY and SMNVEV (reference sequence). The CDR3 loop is CTSRPQGDGRYWYF. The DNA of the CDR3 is TGTACCAGCAGGCCACAGGGAGATGGACGTTATTGGTACTTC.

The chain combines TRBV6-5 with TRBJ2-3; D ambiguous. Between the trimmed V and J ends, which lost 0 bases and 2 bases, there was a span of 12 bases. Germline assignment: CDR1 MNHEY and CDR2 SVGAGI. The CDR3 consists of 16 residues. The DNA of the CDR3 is TGTGCCAGCAGTTACTCCGGCCCACGGATCACAGATACGCAGTATTTT. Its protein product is CASSYSGPRITDTQYF.

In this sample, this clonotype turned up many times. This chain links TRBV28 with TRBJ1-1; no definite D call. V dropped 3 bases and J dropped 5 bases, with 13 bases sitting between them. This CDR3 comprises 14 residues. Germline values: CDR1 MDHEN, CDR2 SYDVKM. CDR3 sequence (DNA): TGTGCCAGCAGTTTGACGGATAAGAGTACTGAAGCTTTCTTT. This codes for CASSLTDKSTEAFF.

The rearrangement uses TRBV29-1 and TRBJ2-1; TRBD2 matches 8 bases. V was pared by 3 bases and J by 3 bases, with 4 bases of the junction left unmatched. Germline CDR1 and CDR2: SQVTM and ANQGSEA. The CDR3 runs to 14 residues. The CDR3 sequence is CSVDGLALYNEQFF. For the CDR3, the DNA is TGCAGCGTTGATGGACTAGCCCTCTACAATGAGCAGTTCTTC.

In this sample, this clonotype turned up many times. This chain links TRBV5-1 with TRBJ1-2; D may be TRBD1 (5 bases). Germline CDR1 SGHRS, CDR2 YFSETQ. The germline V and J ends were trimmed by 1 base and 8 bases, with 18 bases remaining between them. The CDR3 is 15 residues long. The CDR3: CASSLRRGAYEGYTF. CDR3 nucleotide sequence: TGCGCCAGCAGCTTGAGGAGGGGCGCCTACGAAGGCTACACCTTC.

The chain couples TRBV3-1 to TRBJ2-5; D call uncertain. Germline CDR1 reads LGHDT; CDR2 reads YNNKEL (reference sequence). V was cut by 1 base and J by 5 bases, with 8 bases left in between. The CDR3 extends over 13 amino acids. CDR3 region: CASSQALRETQYF. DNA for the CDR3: TGTGCCAGCAGCCAAGCCTTAAGGGAGACCCAGTACTTC.

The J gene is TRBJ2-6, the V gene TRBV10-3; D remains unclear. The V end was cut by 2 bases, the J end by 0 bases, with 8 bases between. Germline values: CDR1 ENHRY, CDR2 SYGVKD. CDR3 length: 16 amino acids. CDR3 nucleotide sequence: TGTGCCATCAGTGAGCTCGGGTCCTCTGGGGCCAACGTCCTGACTTTC. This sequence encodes CAISELGSSGANVLTF.